One and the same sample provided the 23 T cell receptor beta chains below, sequenced in a study of CD8+CD57+ T cells in acquired aplastic anemia. Researchers used genomic DNA as the template to profile TCR beta VDJ and CDR3. One entry per CDR3 protein, called by TCRdb with MiXCR from the reads. This sample has 150,000 to 200,000 distinct CDR3 sequences; about 64% occur once, and the top ten carry 45%. The sequenced material came from sorted CD4+, CD8+, or CD8+CD57+ T cells (not recorded which) from PBMCs. The receptors originated from a human donor in good health.

The gene calls are TRBV29-1 and TRBJ1-1, with D uncertain. V was cut by 2 bases and J by 1 base, with 5 bases left in between. Per the germline V gene, CDR1 is SQVTM and CDR2 is ANQGSEA. CDR3 length: 12 amino acids. CDR3 DNA: TGCAGCGTTGAAATGGGGAACACTGAAGCTTTCTTT. It specifies CSVEMGNTEAFF.

This clonotype occurred a few times. The CDR3, as DNA: TGCGCCAGCAGCCCGACGGCGGGAGCTCGGTACGAGCAGTACTTC. Its translation is CASSPTAGARYEQYF. The chain employs TRBV5-1 and TRBJ2-7; TRBD2 matches 7 bases. The CDR3 spans 15 residues. With V trimmed by 4 bases and J by 4 bases, 11 bases remained unmatched. The germline V gene encodes CDR1 SGHRS and CDR2 YFSETQ.

As for this clonotype: The CDR3 ends on some other residue instead of the conserved phenylalanine or tryptophan, so this is likely a read error. This chain links TRBV11-2 with TRBJ1-1; D is uncertain. The CDR3 covers 16 residues. The V end lost 5 bases, the J end lost 2 bases, and 18 bases lay between the germline ends. The germline gives CDR1 SGHAT, CDR2 FQNNGV. The CDR3: CASSPILTEINTEAFS. CDR3 DNA sequence: TGTGCCAGCAGCCCAATCCTCACCGAGATAAACACTGAAGCTTTCTCT.

The V gene is TRBV7-9, the J gene TRBJ2-7, with 8 bases matching TRBD1. CDR3 length: 14 residues. Germline values: CDR1 SEHNR, CDR2 FQNEAQ (reference sequence). After removal of 5 bases from V and 2 bases from J, the junction contained 5 bases not matched to a gene. In nucleotides, the CDR3 is TGTGCCAGCAGCGAGGGCAGGGGGCCCTACGAGCAGTACTTC. Translated: CASSEGRGPYEQYF.

As for this clonotype: Possible read error: a much larger clone is one base away. The J gene is TRBJ2-1, the V gene TRBV4-1; 10 bases agree with TRBD2. Germline V gene sequence: CDR1 MGHRA, CDR2 YSYEKL. The CDR3 loop spans 15 amino acids. CDR3 amino acids: CASSVLAGAVNEQSF. The DNA of the CDR3 is TGCGCCAGTAGTGTTCTAGCGGGAGCTGTGAATGAGCAGTCCTTC.

V and J are TRBV7-8 and TRBJ2-6; 7 bases match TRBD2. The CDR3 has 17 amino acids. The germline CDR1 and CDR2 sequences are SGHVS and FQNEAQ. Trimming at V came to 5 bases and at J to 2 bases, leaving 9 bases not matched to a gene. The CDR3 nucleotides are TGTGCCAGCAGCCCCCTTGCAGGGAGGGCTGGGGCCAACGTCCTGACTTTC. Translating it yields CASSPLAGRAGANVLTF.

V is TRBV15 and J is TRBJ1-3, with D possibly TRBD1 on 5 matching bases. The CDR3 has 15 residues. V shed 5 bases and J shed 9 bases, with 20 bases lying between them. Germline-derived CDR1 and CDR2 are LNHNV and YYDKDF (reference sequence). DNA of the CDR3: TGTGCCACCAGCGAGTGGGGCAGCCGGGATGGCACCATATATTTT. This translates into CATSEWGSRDGTIYF.

This chain joins TRBV19 and TRBJ1-4, with unresolved D. The germline gives CDR1 LNHDA, CDR2 SQIVND (reference sequence). The CDR3 totals 12 residues. The germline V and J ends were trimmed by 1 base and 8 bases, with 5 bases remaining between them. In nucleotides, the CDR3 is TGTGCCAGTAGTATAGCAACCGAAAAACTGTTTTTT. It translates to CASSIATEKLFF.

The V gene is TRBV7-2, the J gene TRBJ2-7; D perhaps matches TRBD2 (7 bases). Germline V lookup: CDR1 SGHTA, CDR2 FQGNSA. V lost 4 bases and J lost 2, with 21 bases in between. This CDR3 has 17 residues. The DNA of the CDR3 is TGTGCCAGCAGCTCCGAGAGGTGGGGGGGGCCCACCTACGAGCAGTACTTC. Translation gives CASSSERWGGPTYEQYF.

The chain has TRBV29-1 and TRBJ2-7, with TRBD2 matching 14 bases. Germline assignment: CDR1 SQVTM and CDR2 ANQGSEA. Unmatched junction bases numbered 5, after V lost 6 bases and J lost 4 bases. The CDR3 runs 14 residues. Here the CDR3 reads CSVSGLAGVYEQYF. The CDR3 region has the DNA TGCAGCGTATCGGGACTAGCGGGAGTTTACGAGCAGTACTTC.

The chain uses TRBV6-1 and TRBJ2-3; D unclear. The CDR3 loop spans 15 amino acids. In germline, CDR1 is MNHNS, CDR2 SASEGT. The V and J ends lost 2 bases and 0 bases respectively, with 9 bases between them. The CDR3 here is CASSEWSKSTDTQYF. CDR3 bases: TGTGCCAGCAGTGAATGGTCAAAAAGCACAGATACGCAGTATTTT.

The chain uses TRBV5-1 and TRBJ1-1; 8 positions agree with TRBD1. Germline V CDR1 and CDR2: SGHRS, YFSETQ. Trimming removed 4 bases from V and 2 bases from J; junction bases left unmatched: 4. The CDR3 consists of 14 residues. Here the CDR3 reads CASSVTGVNTEAFF. In nucleotides, the CDR3 is TGCGCCAGCAGCGTGACAGGGGTCAACACTGAAGCTTTCTTT.

The V and J genes are TRBV6-4 and TRBJ2-7, with TRBD2 as a possible D gene (5 bases). Germline V gives CDR1 MRHNA, CDR2 SNTAGT. This CDR3 region has 12 residues. Trimming took 6 bases from V and 6 from J, leaving 12 bases between them. CDR3 amino acids: CASRSGYPEQYF. The CDR3 bases are TGTGCCAGCAGGTCGGGATACCCCGAGCAGTACTTC.

This clonotype was seen a handful of times. The V and J genes are TRBV20-1 and TRBJ2-7, with D maybe TRBD2 (6 bases). Per the germline V gene, CDR1 is DFQATT and CDR2 is SNEGSKA (reference sequence). The V and J ends lost 1 base and 0 bases respectively, with 13 bases between them. This CDR3 contains 15 residues. The CDR3 here is CSARGLASSSYEQYF. The CDR3 bases are TGCAGTGCTAGAGGGCTAGCGAGCAGCTCCTACGAGCAGTACTTC.

This clonotype was observed a single time. The gene calls are TRBV2 and TRBJ2-5, with TRBD1 identical over 7 bases. Trimming removed 6 bases from V and 4 bases from J; junction bases left unmatched: 11. The CDR3 covers 15 residues. CDR1 and CDR2 (germline): SNHLY, FYNNEI. CDR3: CASRGDRVIGETQYF. The DNA for the CDR3 is TGTGCCAGCAGAGGCGACAGGGTGATAGGAGAGACCCAGTACTTC.

The V gene is TRBV28, the J gene TRBJ1-5; tentative D call: TRBD1 (6 bases). This CDR3 comprises 14 residues. Per the germline V gene, CDR1 is MDHEN and CDR2 is SYDVKM. V was shortened by 3 bases and J by 3 bases, with 9 bases between the two germline ends. CDR3 nucleotide sequence: TGTGCCAGCAGTTTGAACAGGGACAATCAGCCCCAGCATTTT. Translated, it gives CASSLNRDNQPQHF.

The rearrangement links TRBV2 to TRBJ2-7; 8 bases are shared with TRBD2. The CDR3 has 16 residues. The V segment lost 8 bases and the J segment 2 bases; nucleotides outside the gene matches: 14. From germline, CDR1 is SNHLY and CDR2 FYNNEI. CDR3 sequence (DNA): TGTGCCAGCTCAATATCCGGGACTAGTACTCCCTACGAGCAGTACTTC. Translated, it gives CASSISGTSTPYEQYF.

V usage is TRBV19 and J usage is TRBJ2-4; 8 bases match TRBD1. V trimming: 3 bases; J trimming: 8 bases; junction bases outside the gene matches: 6. Germline V CDR1 and CDR2: LNHDA, SQIVND (reference sequence). CDR3 length: 14 residues. The CDR3 loop is CASSIAGGGYIQYF. CDR3 sequence (DNA): TGTGCCAGTAGTATTGCAGGGGGCGGTTACATTCAGTACTTC.

This clonotype was seen more than once but under ten times. The gene calls are TRBV5-6 and TRBJ1-2, with TRBD1 identical over 10 bases. J was trimmed by 6 bases and V by 4 bases; bases with no gene match: 3. The CDR3 extends over 13 amino acids. Germline V CDR1 and CDR2: SGHDT, YYEEEE. This CDR3 is CASSLDRGHGYTF. CDR3 nucleotides: TGTGCCAGCAGCCTCGACAGGGGGCATGGCTACACCTTC. Based on the CDR3 plus reference TRBV5-6 and TRBJ1-2, the full variable domain is DAGVTQSPTHLIKTRGQQVTLRCSPKSGHDTVSWYQQALGQGPQFIFQYYEEEERQRGNFPDRFSGHQFPNYSSELNVNALLLGDSALYLCASSLDRGHGYTFGSGTRLTVV.

This chain uses TRBV9 with TRBJ2-3; D ambiguous. Trimming cost V 4 bases and J 2 bases, with 14 bases left between them. The CDR3 runs 15 residues. CDR1 is SGDLS, CDR2 YYNGEE, per germline. The CDR3 reads CASSPHLQYTDTQYF. As DNA, the CDR3 is TGTGCCAGCAGCCCCCACTTGCAATACACAGATACGCAGTATTTT.

This chain connects TRBV20-1 to TRBJ2-7; TRBD2 aligns across 10 bases. The CDR3 extends over 13 amino acids. Germline lookup yields CDR1 DFQATT and CDR2 SNEGSKA (reference sequence). V lost 5 bases to trimming and J lost 6 bases; unmatched junction nucleotides: 7. CDR3 protein: CSASLAGVGEQYF. The CDR3 DNA is TGCAGTGCTTCCCTAGCGGGAGTCGGCGAGCAGTACTTC.

V usage is TRBV20-1 and J usage is TRBJ1-1; a possible D gene is TRBD1 (6 bases). The CDR3 loop spans 13 amino acids. The V gene's germline CDR1 is DFQATT and CDR2 SNEGSKA (reference sequence). V was shortened by 5 bases and J by 3 bases, with 13 bases between the two germline ends. CDR3 bases: TGCAGTGCTTGGTACAGGGAGGACACTGAAGCTTTCTTT. Its protein product is CSAWYREDTEAFF.

This clonotype was picked up one time. The V call is TRBV2, the J call TRBJ2-2, with 9 bases aligning to TRBD2. After removal of 8 bases from V and 6 bases from J, the junction contained 10 bases not matched to a gene. The V gene's germline CDR1 is SNHLY and CDR2 FYNNEI. The CDR3 is made up of 15 amino acids. The CDR3 sequence: CASAAGTSRSGELFF. As DNA, the CDR3 is TGTGCCAGCGCAGCCGGGACTAGCCGTTCCGGGGAGCTGTTTTTT.